This T cell receptor (beta chain) was recovered during a study of T cell repertoires in cytomegalovirus infection. On the study more broadly: In public TCR beta signatures, there were indications of both CMV infection and matching HLA type.

The CDR3 loop spans 17 amino acids. V was cut by 6 bases and J by 0 bases, with 21 bases left in between. This clonotype was counted only a few times. Its cognate antigen is unknown. Each CDR3 protein gets one entry after TCRdb re-called the reads with MiXCR. The data hold around 230,000 distinct CDR3 sequences, with about 38% observed a single time. This sequence joins TRBV12-3 or TRBV12-4 and TRBJ2-7; no definite D call. The sequencing used CD8+ T cells from cultured PBMCs, collected from culture after CMV antigen stimulation. The origin of this receptor is a human donor in good health (CMV status not recorded). Some clones in this sample may be carry-over from other donors' samples. The CDR3 sequence: CASSLRPPDTSSYEQYF. The CDR3 DNA follows: TGTGCCAGCAGCCTCCGGCCCCCGGATACAAGCTCCTACGAGCAGTACTTC.